This TCR beta chain was captured by sequencing in a study of blood T cell repertoires in COVID-19. In germline, CDR1 is MNHEY, CDR2 SMNVEV (reference sequence). The CDR3 is 15 amino acids. V lost 6 bases and J lost 5, with 16 bases in between. Cohorts were based on clinical histories the participants reported. Here immunoSEQ multiplex PCR was the method, and the copy in TCRdb shows in-frame clones only, minus some. The sample lists roughly 150,000 clones, roughly 84% occurring once. This sequence was found in a man between 65 and 85 years old who had been exposed to COVID-19. The chain joins TRBV27 to TRBJ1-4; TRBD1 is a possible D gene (6 bases). The sequencing sample was made of PBMCs or T cells enriched from blood (not recorded which). CDR3: CASSRTRQVNEKLFF. The CDR3 bases are TGTGCCAGCAGCCGTACCCGACAGGTGAATGAAAAACTGTTTTTT.